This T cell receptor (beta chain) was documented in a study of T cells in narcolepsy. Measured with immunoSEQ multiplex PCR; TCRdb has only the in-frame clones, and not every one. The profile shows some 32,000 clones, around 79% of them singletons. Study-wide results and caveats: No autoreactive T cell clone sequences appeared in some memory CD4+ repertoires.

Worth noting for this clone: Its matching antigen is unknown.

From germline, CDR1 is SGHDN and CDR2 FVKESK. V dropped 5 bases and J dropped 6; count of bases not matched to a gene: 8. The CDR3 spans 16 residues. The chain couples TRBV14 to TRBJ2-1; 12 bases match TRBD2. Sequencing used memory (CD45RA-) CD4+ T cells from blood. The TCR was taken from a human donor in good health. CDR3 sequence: CASSNLLAGGFNEQFF. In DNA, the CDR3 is TGTGCCAGCAGCAACCTGCTAGCGGGAGGGTTCAATGAGCAGTTCTTC.